The 15 T cell receptor beta chains given below trace back to one sample, sequenced in a study of T cells in localized non-small cell lung cancer (dated by TCRdb to the early 2020s). The protocol used for the library was the immunoSEQ multiplex PCR assay. TCRdb holds this immuneACCESS table with in-frame rearrangements only. Some clones are missing; in checked studies, unresolved V genes explain under half, and the rest has no known cause. The sample table shows about 3,400 clones, and 20% to 25% are seen once. In total, the top ten clones hold under 20% of the sample. Specimen: lung tumor tissue, collected before any cancer treatment. The receptors derive from a man aged 35-69 years with stage II squamous cell lung carcinoma.

This chain uses TRBV11-3 with TRBJ1-5; 11 bases line up with TRBD1. From germline, CDR1 is SGHNT and CDR2 YENEEA. The CDR3 has 15 amino acids. V trimming: 5 bases; J trimming: 5 bases; junction bases outside the gene matches: 5. CDR3 coding DNA: TGTGCCAGCAGCAAGGGACAGGGGGGAGATCAGCCCCAGCATTTT. It encodes CASSKGQGGDQPQHF.

This sequence joins TRBV6-8 and TRBJ1-1, with no clear D. V lost 6 bases and J 4 bases, leaving 15 bases between the germline ends. Germline V CDR1 and CDR2: MNHGY, SAAAGT. The CDR3 is 14 amino acids. Here the CDR3 DNA reads TGTGCCAGCAGGTTTTCGGTGGGTATCACTGAAGCTTTCTTT. Translating it yields CASRFSVGITEAFF.

This clone was observed a few times. V usage is TRBV11-3 and J usage is TRBJ2-5, with 12 bases matching TRBD2. Germline CDR1 is SGHNT and CDR2 is YENEEA. With V trimmed by 2 bases and J by 3 bases, 4 bases remained unmatched. The CDR3 contains 16 residues. This CDR3 reads CASSLRLAGVKETQYF. CDR3 DNA: TGTGCCAGCAGCTTAAGACTAGCGGGAGTCAAAGAGACCCAGTACTTC.

This chain links TRBV6-7 with TRBJ2-1; TRBD2 matches 8 bases. TRBV6-7 is labeled an ORF, and its function is uncertain. This CDR3 has 11 residues. Germline trimming cut 7 bases from V and 10 bases from J; bases unmatched to any gene: 3. The CDR3 protein is CASKRLAEQFF. The DNA for the CDR3 is TGTGCCAGCAAGCGACTAGCGGAGCAGTTCTTC.

This clone has a handful of counts. The rearrangement joins TRBV19 to TRBJ1-1; 9 bases match TRBD1. Germline assignment: CDR1 LNHDA and CDR2 SQIVND (reference sequence). This CDR3 contains 17 residues. Unmatched junction bases numbered 9, after V lost 4 bases and J lost 0 bases. In DNA form, the CDR3 reads TGTGCCAGTAGTAAACGGGGACAGGGAACGATGAACACTGAAGCTTTCTTT. It is translated as CASSKRGQGTMNTEAFF.

This clone showed up just a few times. The chain joins TRBV7-2 to TRBJ1-2; D call uncertain. The CDR3 loop spans 13 amino acids. From germline, CDR1 is SGHTA and CDR2 FQGNSA. Trimming took off 1 base at V and 8 bases at J, with 11 bases between the two ends. The CDR3 DNA follows: TGTGCCAGCAGCTTAGTTCTGGGTTCCGGCTACACCTTC. Its protein product is CASSLVLGSGYTF.

This clone appeared a few times. J is TRBJ1-4 and V is TRBV27, with D possibly being TRBD1 (5 bases). The ends were cut back, 0 bases at V and 10 bases at J, with 21 bases in the middle. The CDR3 length is 17 residues. Germline loops: CDR1 MNHEY, CDR2 SMNVEV (reference sequence). CDR3 loop: CASSLSGQGPLGGKLFF. As DNA, the CDR3 is TGTGCCAGCAGTTTATCAGGGCAGGGCCCACTCGGGGGAAAACTGTTTTTT.

This clone was picked up a small number of times. V usage is TRBV19 and J usage is TRBJ1-4; a possible D gene is TRBD1 (5 bases). Germline V gene lookup returns CDR1 LNHDA and CDR2 SQIVND (reference sequence). V lost 1 base, J lost 11 bases, and 14 bases lay in between. This CDR3 has 14 amino acids. The CDR3 loop is CASSIVGTWSKLFF. The CDR3 coding sequence is TGTGCCAGTAGTATAGTCGGGACTTGGAGCAAACTGTTTTTT.

This sequence joins TRBV1 and TRBJ1-1. TRBV1 is recorded as a pseudogene. The CDR3 has 14 residues. The CDR3 loop reads CASSQDRGNTEAFF. The CDR3, as DNA: TGCGCCAGCAGCCAAGATCGGGGCAACACTGAAGCTTTCTTT.

In this sample, this clone is medium-sized. The V gene is TRBV11-3, the J gene TRBJ1-1; no firm D call. Trimming left V 3 bases short and J 3 bases short, with 17 bases between. Germline CDR1 and CDR2: SGHNT and YENEEA. CDR3 length: 16 amino acids. The CDR3 nucleotides read TGTGCCAGCAGCTTGAGCACGTGGTACTGGGACACTGAAGCTTTCTTT. As protein: CASSLSTWYWDTEAFF.

V and J are TRBV5-1 and TRBJ2-3, with a possible D match to TRBD1 (5 bases). With 1 base removed from V and 4 bases from J, the gap between germline ends came to 13 bases. CDR1 and CDR2 (germline): SGHRS, YFSETQ. CDR3 length: 15 residues. CDR3 in amino acids: CASSLRTNLADTQYF. In DNA form, the CDR3 reads TGCGCCAGCAGCTTGAGGACAAATTTGGCAGATACGCAGTATTTT.

In this sample, this clone turned up a few times. The chain employs TRBV30 and TRBJ2-7; D unclear. The V gene's germline CDR1 is GTSNPN and CDR2 SVGIG (reference sequence). The CDR3 covers 13 residues. The V end lost 0 bases, the J end lost 2 bases, and 8 bases lay between the germline ends. The CDR3: CAWSVGSTYEQYF. The CDR3 bases are TGTGCCTGGAGTGTAGGAAGTACCTACGAGCAGTACTTC.

In its sample, this clone was seen a few times. V is TRBV11-3 and J is TRBJ2-5; D gene uncertain. V gave up 8 bases and J gave up 4 bases, with 17 bases separating them. The CDR3 totals 14 residues. Germline CDR1 reads SGHNT; CDR2 reads YENEEA. In DNA form, the CDR3 reads TGTGCCAGCGCCCGGTATTGGTCGGGAGAGACCCAGTACTTC. Translated, it gives CASARYWSGETQYF.

Judged by abundance, this clone is medium-sized. This chain connects TRBV9 to TRBJ2-5; D might be TRBD2 (5 bases). Germline CDR1 and CDR2: SGDLS and YYNGEE. CDR3 length: 13 amino acids. V lost 3 bases, J lost 4 bases, and 10 bases lay in between. CDR3: CASSALGRETQYF. The CDR3 DNA is TGTGCCAGCAGCGCTCTAGGGAGAGAGACCCAGTACTTC. The full variable domain, its missing parts supplied by reference TRBV9 and TRBJ2-5, is DSGVTQTPKHLITATGQRVTLRCSPRSGDLSVYWYQQSLDQGLQFLIQYYNGEERAKGNILERFSAQQFPDLHSELNLSSLELGDSALYFCASSALGRETQYFGPGTRLLVL.

This clone was counted a few times. V gene TRBV6-8 combines with J gene TRBJ2-7, with D possibly called TRBD1 or TRBD2 (7 bases each). The CDR3 has 14 residues. V was clipped by 8 bases and J by 0 bases, with 14 bases between them. Germline-derived CDR1 and CDR2 are MNHGY and SAAAGT. CDR3 loop: CASRREGASYEQYF. The DNA for the CDR3 is TGTGCCAGCCGCAGGGAGGGGGCCTCCTACGAGCAGTACTTC.